This TCR beta chain comes out of a study of blood T cell repertoires in COVID-19. Sequencing was performed with immunoSEQ multiplex PCR; in TCRdb, only in-frame clones are kept and a portion is missing. The sample lists some 150,000 clones; approximately 83% were seen once. Per the germline V gene, CDR1 is SQVTM and CDR2 is ANQGSEA. The V gene end was trimmed by 4 bases and the J gene end by 5 bases; junction bases not matched to a gene: 4. This CDR3 comprises 12 residues. The clonotype comes from a human donor in a cohort sampled during active COVID-19. The chain is built from TRBV29-1 and TRBJ2-5; 7 bases agree with TRBD2. The source material was peripheral blood. CDR3 amino acids: CSVVIGGETQYF. DNA of the CDR3: TGCAGCGTTGTAATCGGGGGGGAGACCCAGTACTTC.